Each of the 9 T cell receptor beta chains below was sequenced from the same sample in a study of blood T cell repertoires in COVID-19. TCRdb's copy holds only in-frame clones and misses some; the assay was immunoSEQ multiplex PCR. The top ten clones hold around 2.5% of a sample with about 210,000 clones, 83% of them seen once. What was sequenced was peripheral blood. The receptor set was obtained from a woman in her 40s with active or convalescent COVID-19.

V is TRBV3-1 (or the pseudogene TRBV3-2) and J is TRBJ2-1, with D possibly being TRBD2 (5 bases). Germline V gene lookup returns CDR1 LGHDT and CDR2 YNNKEL (reference sequence). The CDR3 spans 15 residues. Trimming removed 4 bases at V and 7 bases at J, with 17 bases between. CDR3 residues: CASSLAGFGKNEQFF. As DNA, the CDR3 is TGTGCCAGCAGCCTGGCCGGGTTCGGGAAGAATGAGCAGTTCTTC.

The chain uses TRBV5-4 and TRBJ1-2, with D tentatively TRBD1 (5 bases). Between the trimmed V and J ends, which lost 2 bases and 4 bases, there was a span of 15 bases. This CDR3 is built from 15 residues. Germline values: CDR1 SGHNT, CDR2 YYREEE (reference sequence). CDR3 loop: CASSFQGREGYGYTF. The CDR3 coding sequence is TGTGCCAGCAGCTTTCAAGGCAGGGAGGGCTATGGCTACACCTTC.

The chain combines TRBV30 with TRBJ2-7; D might be TRBD2 (6 bases). V gave up 3 bases and J gave up 1 base, with 13 bases separating them. This CDR3 has 14 residues. Germline V CDR1 and CDR2: GTSNPN, SVGIG (reference sequence). The CDR3, as DNA: TGTGCCTGGAGGGGGGGAGTGGGGTCCTACGAGCAGTACTTC. It yields the protein CAWRGGVGSYEQYF.

V is TRBV5-1 and J is TRBJ1-4, with 9 bases fitting TRBD1. The CDR3 is 15 amino acids. Unmatched junction bases numbered 5, after V lost 4 bases and J lost 4 bases. Germline V gives CDR1 SGHRS, CDR2 YFSETQ. In DNA, the CDR3 is TGCGCCAGCAGCGGCGAGGGACAGGGTAATGAAAAACTGTTTTTT. Translation: CASSGEGQGNEKLFF.

V usage is TRBV10-2 and J usage is TRBJ2-4, with 8 bases aligning to TRBD1. The CDR3 consists of 14 residues. Unmatched junction bases numbered 3, after V lost 6 bases and J lost 2 bases. Per the germline V gene, CDR1 is WSHSY and CDR2 is SAAADI. The CDR3 protein is CASRGQGTKNIQYF. Written as DNA, the CDR3 is TGCGCCAGCAGAGGACAGGGCACCAAAAACATTCAGTACTTC.

The genes are TRBV5-8 and TRBJ1-6, with D hard to call. Trimming stripped 4 bases from V and 1 base from J, with 12 bases between. The germline CDR1 and CDR2 sequences are SGHTS and YDEGEE. The CDR3 length is 16 residues. In DNA form, the CDR3 reads TGTGCCAGCAGCCCCCGGAGGAATTCCTATAATTCACCCCTCCACTTT. It is translated as CASSPRRNSYNSPLHF.

The J gene is TRBJ1-2, the V gene TRBV19; D possibly corresponds to TRBD1 (6 bases). Trimming cost V 7 bases and J 1 base, with 16 bases left between them. CDR1 and CDR2 (germline): LNHDA, SQIVND (reference sequence). The CDR3 extends over 15 amino acids. The CDR3 nucleotides are TGTGCCAGTAACCCGATCGGACAGCTTAACTATGGCTACACCTTC. This encodes CASNPIGQLNYGYTF.

This clone was detected only a few times. V gene TRBV6-5 combines with J gene TRBJ2-1, with TRBD1 identical over 8 bases. The junction had 5 bases not matched to a gene; V was cut back by 7 bases and J by 6 bases. Looked up from germline, CDR1 is MNHEY and CDR2 is SVGAGI. There are 13 residues in the CDR3. CDR3: CASTQGEGNEQFF. DNA of the CDR3: TGTGCCAGCACACAGGGGGAAGGCAATGAGCAGTTCTTC.

DNA of the CDR3: TGTGCCAGCTCACCACCGACTCTTTCTGGAAACACCATATATTTT. Protein product: CASSPPTLSGNTIYF. The chain links TRBV18 to TRBJ1-3; the D is unclear. The germline V gene has CDR1 KGHSH and CDR2 LQKENI. This CDR3 is 15 amino acids long. Between the trimmed V and J ends, which lost 0 bases and 1 base, there was a span of 7 bases.